The 30 T cell receptor beta chains below were found in one sample sequenced in a study of CD8+ T cells in alopecia areata. cDNA serving as the sequencing template came from extracted, reverse transcribed RNA. This table comes from immunoSEQ multiplex PCR, and its TCRdb copy is limited to in-frame clones, with some not included. The sample shows several thousand clones, around 55% of them seen only once. Collected material from alopecia areata patients comprised lesional scalp punch biopsies and peripheral blood. The specimen was skin, collected at week 0. These receptors were collected from a human donor with alopecia areata.

The chain combines TRBV7-6 with TRBJ2-2; D might be TRBD1 (6 bases). Germline V gives CDR1 SGHVS, CDR2 FNYEAQ. The ends were cut back, 6 bases at V and 1 base at J, with 9 bases in the middle. The CDR3 loop spans 14 amino acids. As DNA, the CDR3 is TGTGCCAGCAGAAGCAGGGGGAACACCGGGGAGCTGTTTTTT. Translation gives CASRSRGNTGELFF.

The rearrangement joins TRBV19 to TRBJ1-5, with D tentatively TRBD1 (6 bases). V gave up 5 bases and J gave up 9 bases, with 20 bases separating them. Germline V gives CDR1 LNHDA, CDR2 SQIVND (reference sequence). The CDR3 runs 15 residues. CDR3 residues: CASSSRWGRTGPQHF. The CDR3 nucleotides read TGTGCCAGTAGTTCTCGTTGGGGGCGTACGGGGCCCCAGCATTTT.

The gene calls are TRBV7-2 and TRBJ2-7; TRBD1 might be the D (6 bases). V was clipped by 5 bases and J by 3 bases, with 14 bases between them. The CDR3 extends over 14 amino acids. Per germline, CDR1 SGHTA and CDR2 FQGNSA. CDR3 nucleotide sequence: TGTGCCAGCAGCGTGCCGGGACAAGGCTACGAGCAGTACTTC. Translated, it gives CASSVPGQGYEQYF.

The rearrangement joins TRBV28 to TRBJ2-5; no reliable D call. With the DNA end fitting TRBJ2-7 better, the J assignment may be wrong. This CDR3 contains 12 residues. CDR1 and CDR2 (germline): MDHEN, SYDVKM. DNA for the CDR3: TGTGCCAGCACCGACCCCGGTTACGAGCAGTACTTC. Amino acids: CASTDPGYEQYF.

This clone was found a few times. The V and J genes are TRBV7-2 and TRBJ1-2, with 7 bases aligning to TRBD1. Germline loops: CDR1 SGHTA, CDR2 FQGNSA. The CDR3 loop spans 16 amino acids. After removal of 4 bases from V and 8 bases from J, the junction contained 16 bases not matched to a gene. The CDR3: CASSSGRDSFYGGYTF. DNA of the CDR3: TGTGCCAGCAGCTCGGGCCGGGACAGCTTTTATGGAGGCTACACCTTC.

This chain connects TRBV10-3 to TRBJ2-1; a weak D match, TRBD2 (6 bases). The CDR3 runs 15 residues. V dropped 3 bases and J dropped 7 bases, with 16 bases sitting between them. Per the germline V gene, CDR1 is ENHRY and CDR2 is SYGVKD. CDR3 amino acids: CAISEREPRENEQFF. Here the CDR3 DNA reads TGTGCCATCAGTGAAAGGGAGCCACGGGAGAATGAGCAGTTCTTC.

The chain links TRBV18 to TRBJ1-4; D gene uncertain. This CDR3 region has 12 residues. Germline V lookup: CDR1 KGHSH, CDR2 LQKENI. The V gene lost 6 bases and the J gene lost 8 bases, with 10 bases spanning the gap. The CDR3 DNA sequence: TGTGCCAGCTCCCTACGAGGCGAAAAACTGTTTTTT. The encoded protein is CASSLRGEKLFF.

The chain has TRBV19 and TRBJ2-3; 9 bases fit TRBD2. From germline, CDR1 is LNHDA and CDR2 SQIVND (reference sequence). The CDR3 sequence is 16 residues long. V lost 6 bases to trimming and J lost 1 base; unmatched junction nucleotides: 8. The DNA for the CDR3 is TGTGCCAGTAGCCACAGACTAGCGGAACGCACAGATACGCAGTATTTT. Amino acids: CASSHRLAERTDTQYF. The full variable domain, rest sourced from reference TRBV19 and TRBJ2-3, is DGGITQSPKYLFRKEGQNVTLSCEQNLNHDAMYWYRQDPGQGLRLIYYSQIVNDFQKGDIAEGYSVSREKKESFPLTVTSAQKNPTAFYLCASSHRLAERTDTQYFGPGTRLTVL.

The chain combines TRBV4-1 with TRBJ2-1, with a tentative D call TRBD2 (6 bases). Per germline, CDR1 MGHRA and CDR2 YSYEKL. V was cut by 0 bases and J by 8 bases, with 17 bases left in between. This CDR3 is 16 amino acids long. This chain's CDR3 is CASSQEIAEGGDEQFF. The DNA for the CDR3 is TGCGCCAGCAGCCAAGAGATAGCGGAGGGTGGGGATGAGCAGTTCTTC.

This clone came up once. V gene TRBV28 combines with J gene TRBJ2-7; D may be TRBD2 (6 bases). V lost 10 bases to trimming and J lost 0 bases, with 16 bases between them. The CDR3 loop spans 14 amino acids. Germline CDR1 and CDR2: MDHEN and SYDVKM. CDR3 coding DNA: TGTGCCACCTCCGAATTCGGGAGCTCCTACGAGCAGTACTTC. Its protein product is CATSEFGSSYEQYF.

This clone has more than one count but fewer than ten. The chain couples TRBV4-1 to TRBJ1-2; 8 nucleotides align to TRBD1. The CDR3 is 17 amino acids. The V segment lost 3 bases and the J segment 3 bases; nucleotides outside the gene matches: 12. CDR1 and CDR2 from the germline V gene are MGHRA and YSYEKL. The CDR3 bases are TGCGCCAGCAGCCATTTAGCTCCGGGACAGGTGGACTATGGCTACACCTTC. Residues: CASSHLAPGQVDYGYTF.

The rearrangement uses TRBV7-9 and TRBJ2-7, with 10 nucleotides matching TRBD1. CDR1 is SEHNR and CDR2 is FQNEAQ in the germline V gene (reference sequence). Trimming removed 7 bases from V and 0 bases from J; junction bases left unmatched: 15. The CDR3 runs to 18 residues. The CDR3 DNA reads TGTGCCAGCACCCCATCCCGGGACAGGGGTGATACCTCCTACGAGCAGTACTTC. Residues: CASTPSRDRGDTSYEQYF.

This chain joins TRBV7-2 and TRBJ2-7; D is unresolved. V lost 8 bases and J lost 7, with 18 bases in between. CDR3 size: 13 residues. Germline lookup yields CDR1 SGHTA and CDR2 FQGNSA. The CDR3 DNA reads TGTGCCAGCGGGCTTTATTGGCTAGTTGAGCAGTACTTC. Translation: CASGLYWLVEQYF.

This chain joins TRBV7-2 and TRBJ2-1; the D gene is possibly TRBD2 (5 bases). Germline V CDR1 and CDR2: SGHTA, FQGNSA. V was shortened by 2 bases and J by 1 base, with 9 bases between the two germline ends. CDR3 size: 15 residues. The CDR3 here is CASSLSAASYNEQFF. CDR3 in DNA: TGTGCCAGCAGCTTATCAGCGGCTTCCTACAATGAGCAGTTCTTC.

This clone was seen a single time. The genes are TRBV7-2 and TRBJ1-1; D not certain. This CDR3 spans 15 amino acids. V dropped 3 bases and J dropped 0 bases, with 11 bases sitting between them. Germline assignment: CDR1 SGHTA and CDR2 FQGNSA. The CDR3: CASSFRKVVNTEAFF. For the CDR3, the DNA is TGTGCCAGCAGCTTTAGGAAAGTGGTGAACACTGAAGCTTTCTTT.

V gene TRBV19 combines with J gene TRBJ2-4; D is unresolved. The V and J ends lost 1 base and 8 bases respectively, with 3 bases between them. The CDR3 is made up of 11 amino acids. In germline, CDR1 is LNHDA, CDR2 SQIVND (reference sequence). The CDR3 DNA reads as TGTGCCAGTAGTATAGGGGACATTCAGTACTTC. It specifies CASSIGDIQYF.

The chain uses TRBV7-6 and TRBJ2-7, with D hard to call. Germline CDR1 and CDR2: SGHVS and FNYEAQ. The CDR3 spans 15 residues. Between the trimmed V and J ends, which lost 5 bases and 6 bases, there was a span of 20 bases. For the CDR3, the DNA is TGTGCCAGCAGCCCCGGACCCCCGGTGGCCTCCGAGCAGTACTTC. Encoded protein: CASSPGPPVASEQYF.

This clone was counted a few times. The gene calls are TRBV7-2 and TRBJ2-3; the match to TRBD2 covers 12 bases. Germline V gene data show CDR1 as SGHTA and CDR2 as FQGNSA. J lost 7 bases, V lost 3 bases, and 2 bases had no gene match. CDR3 length equals 14 residues. CDR3: CASSLTSGSNTQYF. Written as DNA, the CDR3 is TGTGCCAGCAGCTTGACTAGCGGGAGTAATACGCAGTATTTT.

V is TRBV19 and J is TRBJ2-7; 7 bases match TRBD1. This CDR3 has 16 residues. J lost 3 bases, V lost 9 bases, and 17 bases had no gene match. From germline, CDR1 is LNHDA and CDR2 SQIVND (reference sequence). CDR3 amino acids: CASSKPRQGGYYEQYF. For the CDR3, the DNA is TGTGCCAGCTCGAAACCAAGACAGGGTGGATACTACGAGCAGTACTTC.

The chain recombines TRBV4-1 with TRBJ2-4; 12 nucleotides agree with TRBD2. Unmatched junction bases numbered 7, after V lost 1 base and J lost 9 bases. From germline, CDR1 is MGHRA and CDR2 YSYEKL. The CDR3 is made up of 16 amino acids. The DNA for the CDR3 is TGCGCCAGCAGCCAAGCCCTAGCGGGAGGGCCGGTCATTCAGTACTTC. Encoded protein: CASSQALAGGPVIQYF.

This clone has only a few counts. This rearrangement joins TRBV7-2 to TRBJ2-1, with D possibly being TRBD1 or TRBD2 (6 bases each). Germline V gene lookup returns CDR1 SGHTA and CDR2 FQGNSA. V gave up 1 base and J gave up 0 bases, with 10 bases separating them. The CDR3 spans 16 residues. The CDR3 loop reads CASSLGGGLSYNEQFF. CDR3 bases: TGTGCCAGCAGCTTAGGTGGGGGGCTCTCCTACAATGAGCAGTTCTTC.

The chain couples TRBV5-1 to TRBJ2-3; weak D call: TRBD2 (5 bases). V shed 4 bases and J shed 5 bases, with 17 bases lying between them. Germline CDR1 SGHRS, CDR2 YFSETQ. This CDR3 spans 15 amino acids. CDR3 sequence: CASSHDGVELDTQYF. The CDR3 region has the DNA TGCGCCAGCAGCCACGACGGGGTGGAGTTAGATACGCAGTATTTT.

V and J are TRBV7-2 and TRBJ2-3; tentatively, D is TRBD2 (6 bases). The V end lost 6 bases, the J end lost 0 bases, and 19 bases lay between the germline ends. Germline CDR1 and CDR2: SGHTA and FQGNSA. This CDR3 is 17 amino acids long. In DNA form, the CDR3 reads TGTGCCAGCAGGTATAGAGGAGGGCAGACTAGCACAGATACGCAGTATTTT. This gives the protein CASRYRGGQTSTDTQYF.

By share, this clone ranks as large (0.1 to 1%). The chain carries TRBV19 and TRBJ2-3, with TRBD2 matching over 10 bases. Trimming at V came to 5 bases and at J to 5 bases, leaving 10 bases not matched to a gene. CDR1 and CDR2 (germline): LNHDA, SQIVND (reference sequence). The CDR3 extends over 16 amino acids. CDR3 nucleotide sequence: TGTGCCAGTAGTCCCCTAGCGGGAGCGTCGCGAGATACGCAGTATTTT. It is translated as CASSPLAGASRDTQYF. The whole variable domain, remainder taken from reference TRBV19 and TRBJ2-3, is DGGITQSPKYLFRKEGQNVTLSCEQNLNHDAMYWYRQDPGQGLRLIYYSQIVNDFQKGDIAEGYSVSREKKESFPLTVTSAQKNPTAFYLCASSPLAGASRDTQYFGPGTRLTVL.

This clone showed up just a few times. The chain joins TRBV4-1 to TRBJ1-4; D gene ambiguous. Germline V gene data show CDR1 as MGHRA and CDR2 as YSYEKL. Trimming took off 0 bases at V and 8 bases at J, with 13 bases between the two ends. The CDR3 spans 15 residues. The CDR3 coding sequence is TGCGCCAGCAGCCAAGATTGGGTCGCGAAAGAAAAACTGTTTTTT. It specifies CASSQDWVAKEKLFF.

This clone has a handful of counts. The chain recombines TRBV27 with TRBJ2-5; D is possibly TRBD2 (7 bases). The V gene's germline CDR1 is MNHEY and CDR2 SMNVEV (reference sequence). V was clipped by 5 bases and J by 2 bases, with 21 bases between them. The CDR3 runs 17 residues. The CDR3 region has the DNA TGTGCCAGCAGTCCCCGGCGCGGGGGCCCCCTACAAGAGACCCAGTACTTC. Protein product: CASSPRRGGPLQETQYF.

This clone has more than one count but fewer than ten. The chain employs TRBV7-9 and TRBJ2-3; D could derive from TRBD1 or TRBD2 (5 bases each). Trimming took off 6 bases at V and 4 bases at J, with 17 bases between the two ends. CDR3 size: 15 residues. Germline CDR1 SEHNR, CDR2 FQNEAQ (reference sequence). The CDR3 sequence is CASSYGTLGADTQYF. The CDR3 DNA sequence: TGTGCCAGCAGTTATGGGACCCTGGGCGCAGATACGCAGTATTTT.

This clone has just a few counts. V and J are TRBV29-1 and TRBJ2-6; D is possibly TRBD1 (5 bases). V shed 6 bases and J shed 0 bases, with 12 bases lying between them. Germline V CDR1 and CDR2: SQVTM, ANQGSEA. This CDR3 has 15 residues. CDR3 sequence: CSVPGQNSGANVLTF. CDR3 nucleotide sequence: TGCAGCGTCCCCGGACAAAACTCTGGGGCCAACGTCCTGACTTTC.

The chain is built from TRBV29-1 and TRBJ1-1, with D maybe TRBD1 (5 bases). The germline V gene has CDR1 SQVTM and CDR2 ANQGSEA. Trimming took off 7 bases at V and 3 bases at J, with 12 bases between the two ends. The CDR3 has 12 residues. The CDR3 DNA reads TGCAGCGCGGCGCTGGGGGACACTGAAGCTTTCTTT. It is translated as CSAALGDTEAFF.

The chain combines TRBV27 with TRBJ1-2, with 7 positions matching TRBD1. Germline CDR1 is MNHEY and CDR2 is SMNVEV (reference sequence). CDR3 length: 14 amino acids. With 0 bases clipped from V and 6 bases from J, the junction kept 4 bases outside the gene matches. The CDR3 loop is CASSLSTGFNGYTF. The CDR3 region has the DNA TGTGCCAGCAGTTTATCGACAGGGTTCAATGGCTACACCTTC.